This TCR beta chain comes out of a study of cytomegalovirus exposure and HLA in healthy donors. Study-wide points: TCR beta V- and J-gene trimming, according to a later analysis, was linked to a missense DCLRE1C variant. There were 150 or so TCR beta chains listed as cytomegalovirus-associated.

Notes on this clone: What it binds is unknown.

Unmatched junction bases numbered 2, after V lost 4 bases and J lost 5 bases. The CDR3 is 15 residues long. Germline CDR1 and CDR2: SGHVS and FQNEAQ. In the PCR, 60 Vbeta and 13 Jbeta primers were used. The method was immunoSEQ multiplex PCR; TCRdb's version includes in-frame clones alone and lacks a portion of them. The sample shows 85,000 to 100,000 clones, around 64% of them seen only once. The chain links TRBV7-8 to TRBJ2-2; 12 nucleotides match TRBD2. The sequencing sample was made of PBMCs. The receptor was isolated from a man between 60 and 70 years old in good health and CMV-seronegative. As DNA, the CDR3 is TGTGCCAGCAGCTCGACTAGCGGGGGAACCGGGGAGCTGTTTTTT. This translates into CASSSTSGGTGELFF.